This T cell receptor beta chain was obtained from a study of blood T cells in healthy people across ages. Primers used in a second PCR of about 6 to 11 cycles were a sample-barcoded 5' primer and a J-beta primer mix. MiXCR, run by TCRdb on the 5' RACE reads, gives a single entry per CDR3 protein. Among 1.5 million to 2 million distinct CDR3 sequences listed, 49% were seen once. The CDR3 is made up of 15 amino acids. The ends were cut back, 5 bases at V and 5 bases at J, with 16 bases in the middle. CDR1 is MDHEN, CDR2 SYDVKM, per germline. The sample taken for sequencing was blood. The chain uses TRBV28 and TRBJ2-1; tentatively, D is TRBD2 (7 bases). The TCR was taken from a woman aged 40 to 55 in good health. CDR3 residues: CASSGAGATDNEQFF. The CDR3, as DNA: TGTGCCAGCAGTGGGGCGGGGGCGACGGACAATGAGCAGTTCTTC.